This T cell receptor beta chain was sequenced for a study of control samples from healthy donors and cancer patients. Germline-derived CDR1 and CDR2 are LNHDA and SQIVND (reference sequence). This CDR3 is 15 amino acids long. V was trimmed by 1 base and J by 2 bases, leaving 11 bases between them. Some clones are missing from TCRdb's copy, which holds only in-frame ones; the method was immunoSEQ multiplex PCR. The sample carries around 140,000 clones, about 90% recorded once. The J gene is TRBJ1-2, the V gene TRBV19, with D possibly being TRBD1 (6 bases). Sequences were obtained from blood. The TCR comes from a man aged 18-30 years in good health. The DNA for the CDR3 is TGTGCCAGTAGTATAGGCAGGGGATCCAACTATGGCTACACCTTC. Translated: CASSIGRGSNYGYTF.